The rows below give T cell receptor beta chains drawn from one sample of a study of blood T cell repertoires in COVID-19. Profiling relied on immunoSEQ multiplex PCR, and the TCRdb table lists in-frame clones only, not all of them. The profile covers under 150,000 clones, with roughly 80% appearing a single time and about 1.6% taken by the ten largest. Sequenced sample: peripheral blood. The receptors derive from a man aged 45-60 years with acute or convalescent COVID-19. Each CDR3 is given with its conserved first and last residue. D genes are given only for firm matches. Rows may omit the clone size; those that give it use once, few, many or a size class.

>TRBV3-1/TRBV3-2|TRBJ1-6|NA|15|NA
TGTGCCAGCAGCCAAGATAATGGAGTGGTTTCACCCCTCCACTTT
CASSQDNGVVSPLHF
>TRBV28|TRBJ1-1|NA|17|NA
TGTGCCAGCAGTCCGACTTGGATTTCCCCAACAGGCACTGAAGCTTTCTTT
CASSPTWISPTGTEAFF
>TRBV11-2|TRBJ2-1|NA|14|NA
TGTGCCGGGCAGCGGGTCCCCTCCTACAATGAGCAGTTCTTC
CAGQRVPSYNEQFF
>TRBV6-5|TRBJ2-1|NA|15|TRBD2
TGTGCCAGCAGTACATACGGATTAGCGGGGAATGAGCAGTTCTTC
CASSTYGLAGNEQFF
>TRBV6-2/TRBV6-3|TRBJ1-6|NA|14|TRBD1
TGTGCCAGCAGCCAGACAGGGGGTGCTTCACCCCTCCACTTT
CASSQTGGASPLHF
>TRBV6-1|TRBJ2-3|NA|15|TRBD1
TGTGCCAGCAGTGAAGGGACAGGGGGCACAGATACGCAGTATTTT
CASSEGTGGTDTQYF
>TRBV5-1|TRBJ1-2|NA|14|TRBD1
TGCGCCAGCAGCTTGGAGACAGGGGTGGAAGGCTACACCTTC
CASSLETGVEGYTF
>TRBV15|TRBJ2-3|few|16|NA
TGTGCCACCAGCAGAGGGGGAGGAAGTAGCACAGATACGCAGTATTTT
CATSRGGGSSTDTQYF
>TRBV7-3|TRBJ2-1|once|16|NA
TGTGCCAGCAGCCCACTGGTGGTTAGCTCCTACAATGAGCAGTTCTTC
CASSPLVVSSYNEQFF
>TRBV10-1|TRBJ2-1|NA|13|NA
TGCGCCAGCAGTGAGTCAGAGTACAATGAGCAGTTCTTC
CASSESEYNEQFF
>TRBV10-2|TRBJ1-5|NA|17|NA
TGCGCCAGCAGCCCTTTCCTTCGGGGTGGGGGCAATCAGCCCCAGCATTTT
CASSPFLRGGGNQPQHF
>TRBV19|TRBJ1-1|NA|14|NA
TGTGCCAGTAGTAACAGGCGGGAGGTCACTGAAGCTTTCTTT
CASSNRREVTEAFF
>TRBV10-3|TRBJ1-3|NA|15|NA
TGTGCCATCAGGAGTCCCGGGAGCTCTGGAAACACCATATATTTT
CAIRSPGSSGNTIYF
>TRBV6-1|TRBJ1-1|NA|16|NA
TGTGCCAGCAGTGAAAGTGTGACTTCTCTGAACACTGAAGCTTTCTTT
CASSESVTSLNTEAFF
>TRBV7-3|TRBJ2-1|once|16|TRBD2
TGTGCCAGCAGCTTAACAAGCGGGGGGGCCTCCAATGAGCAGTTCTTC
CASSLTSGGASNEQFF
>TRBV5-1|TRBJ2-3|NA|17|TRBD2
TGCGCCAGCAGCTTGGTCGTCAGCGGGGGTAGGGCAGATACGCAGTATTTT
CASSLVVSGGRADTQYF
>TRBV3-1/TRBV3-2|TRBJ2-1|few|13|NA
TGTGCCAGCAGCCGCAGGGGGGCTGATGAGCAGTTCTTC
CASSRRGADEQFF
>TRBV6-5|TRBJ2-7|few|13|NA
TGTGCCAGCTTCAACGACAGGACCTACGAGCAGTACTTC
CASFNDRTYEQYF
>TRBV2|TRBJ1-1|NA|15|TRBD1
TGTGCCAGCACCCCCCCGGGACAGATGAACACTGAAGCTTTCTTT
CASTPPGQMNTEAFF
>TRBV27|TRBJ2-7|NA|16|NA
TGTGCCAGCAGTCCCCGCTCGGTCGGGTGGAGGGGCGAGCAGTACTTC
CASSPRSVGWRGEQYF
>TRBV10-1|TRBJ1-5|few|14|NA
TGCGCCAGCAGTGAGGGAACAGCCTCTCAGCCCCAGCATTTT
CASSEGTASQPQHF
>TRBV5-1|TRBJ2-3|once|18|NA
TGCGCCAGCAGCTTGGTAAGAGGTACGGAAAGGAACACAGATACGCAGTATTTT
CASSLVRGTERNTDTQYF
>TRBV3-1/TRBV3-2|TRBJ2-7|NA|11|NA
TGTGCCAGCAGCCAAGTATCCGAGCAGTACTTC
CASSQVSEQYF
>TRBV5-1|TRBJ2-7|NA|14|TRBD1
TGCGCCAGCAGCTTGACAGGGGTAGCCTACGAGCAGTACTTC
CASSLTGVAYEQYF
>TRBV28|TRBJ1-2|NA|13|NA
TGTGCCAGCAGTCCGGGGAGGGCCTATGGCTACACCTTC
CASSPGRAYGYTF
>TRBV7-8|TRBJ2-6|NA|17|TRBD1
TGTGCCAGCAGCTTGGTACAGGGGCGGACTGGGGCCAACGTCCTGACTTTC
CASSLVQGRTGANVLTF
>TRBV6-6|TRBJ2-1|NA|12|NA
TGTGCCAGCACAGTCGGGGGCAATGAGCAGTTCTTC
CASTVGGNEQFF
>TRBV5-1|TRBJ1-1|NA|13|NA
TGCGCCAGCAGCTTGGGTCGGGGCACTGAAGCTTTCTTT
CASSLGRGTEAFF
>TRBV7-2|TRBJ1-6|few|14|NA
TGTGCCAGCAGCTTGCGGGACGGGACTTTTACCCTCCACTTT
CASSLRDGTFTLHF
>TRBV27|TRBJ2-5|NA|15|TRBD2
TGTGCCAGACCGTATCGCGGGGGGAGGGGGGAGACCCAGTACTTC
CARPYRGGRGETQYF
>TRBV7-2|TRBJ2-3|NA|16|TRBD2
TGTGCCAGCAGGCGGACTAGCGGGGTGGGAGCAGATACGCAGTATTTT
CASRRTSGVGADTQYF
>TRBV18|TRBJ1-1|once|13|NA
TGTGCCAGCTCACCTACGCGGGGAACTGAAGCTTTCTTT
CASSPTRGTEAFF
>TRBV2|TRBJ2-3|NA|14|NA
TGTGCCAGCAGTGGGGCAGGGGCAACAGATACGCAGTATTTT
CASSGAGATDTQYF
>TRBV2|TRBJ1-4|NA|13|NA
TGTGCCAGCAGTCTTAGGGGGGGAGAAAAACTGTTTTTT
CASSLRGGEKLFF
>TRBV19|TRBJ2-1|NA|17|NA
TGTGCCAGTAGTAAAGGCCCAACAGGGGGAGGGTACAATGAGCAGTTCTTC
CASSKGPTGGGYNEQFF
>TRBV6-5|TRBJ1-1|NA|13|TRBD1
TGTGCCAGCAGTCCCTTACGACAGGGCACAGCTTTCTTT
CASSPLRQGTAFF
>TRBV5-6|TRBJ1-2|NA|15|TRBD1
TGTGCCAGCAGCTTGAAAGGGACAGGGTTTAGGGGCTACACCTTC
CASSLKGTGFRGYTF
>TRBV2|TRBJ2-7|NA|15|TRBD2
TGTGCCAGCAGTTGGACTAGCGGTAGCTCCTACGAGCAGTACTTC
CASSWTSGSSYEQYF
>TRBV24-1|TRBJ2-3|NA|16|TRBD1
TGTGCCACCAGTGACCCCGGACAGGGCAGCACAGATACGCAGTATTTT
CATSDPGQGSTDTQYF
>TRBV3-1/TRBV3-2|TRBJ2-7|once|13|NA
TGTGCCAGCAGCCGGGGCCTATCCTACGAGCAGTACTTC
CASSRGLSYEQYF
>TRBV5-1|TRBJ2-2|NA|19|TRBD2
TGCGCCAGCAGCTTGGCGGGGACTAGCGGGTACAGGGGCACCGGGGAGCTGTTTTTT
CASSLAGTSGYRGTGELFF
>TRBV19|TRBJ1-2|NA|15|NA
TGTGCCAGTACCCAAGGGATTCTCGGGGTCTATGGCTACACCTTC
CASTQGILGVYGYTF
>TRBV19|TRBJ1-2|few|15|NA
TGTGCCAGTAGTATAGATAGCCGGGGTGGTTATGGCTACACCTTC
CASSIDSRGGYGYTF
>TRBV6-5|TRBJ2-2|NA|15|NA
TGTGCCAGCAGGCCCCCACAGGGTTTATCCGGGGAGCTGTTTTTT
CASRPPQGLSGELFF
>TRBV5-1|TRBJ1-2|NA|13|NA
TGCGCCAGCAGCTTGACAGGGTGGGACGGCTACACCTTC
CASSLTGWDGYTF
>TRBV7-2|TRBJ1-1|NA|15|NA
TGTGCCAGCAGCTCAGGGGCAGGCCTGAACACTGAAGCTTTCTTT
CASSSGAGLNTEAFF